These T cell receptor beta chains were read from a single sample in a study of CD8+ T cells in alopecia areata. Profiling relied on immunoSEQ multiplex PCR, and the TCRdb table lists in-frame clones only, not all of them. Here the sample spans about 180,000 clones, 59% being singletons. Specimen: CD4+ T cells sorted from blood, collected at week 0. These receptors originate from a human donor with alopecia areata. CDR3s include the opening cysteine and the closing phenylalanine or tryptophan. Fields, in order: clone size, J gene, V gene, D gene, CDR3 protein, CDR3 DNA. The D gene is left open where the match is weak. The size entry is marked missing in some rows and otherwise reads once, few, many or a size class.

>few|TRBJ2-7|TRBV30|NA
CAGQRARSYEQYF
TGTGCCGGGCAGCGGGCGCGGTCCTACGAGCAGTACTTC
>NA|TRBJ2-7|TRBV5-8|TRBD1
CASSIDRDYEQYF
TGTGCCAGCAGCATCGACAGGGACTACGAGCAGTACTTC
>NA|TRBJ2-5|TRBV29-1|NA
CSSVGHRGETQYF
TGCAGCTCCGTGGGACACCGGGGAGAGACCCAGTACTTC
>NA|TRBJ2-4|TRBV5-1|NA
CASSLDGKNIQYF
TGCGCCAGCAGCTTGGACGGCAAAAACATTCAGTACTTC
>NA|TRBJ2-5|TRBV7-3|TRBD2
CASSLRRGVQETQYF
TGTGCCAGCAGCTTAAGGCGGGGGGTACAAGAGACCCAGTACTTC
>NA|TRBJ1-2|TRBV5-4|NA
CASSLAVGGYTF
TGTGCCAGCAGCTTGGCAGTTGGTGGCTACACCTTC
>NA|TRBJ2-5|TRBV6-5|NA
CASSPLGSRQETQYF
TGTGCCAGCAGTCCACTAGGATCCCGCCAAGAGACCCAGTACTTC
>few|TRBJ2-7|TRBV29-1|TRBD2
CSVRLAGRYEQYF
TGCAGCGTTCGGTTAGCGGGGCGCTACGAGCAGTACTTC
>NA|TRBJ2-7|TRBV2|NA
CASSEPTWVEQYF
TGTGCCAGCAGTGAACCAACCTGGGTCGAGCAGTACTTC
>NA|TRBJ1-5|TRBV6-5|NA
CASSGGTASNQPQHF
TGTGCCAGCAGCGGAGGGACGGCTAGCAATCAGCCCCAGCATTTT
>NA|TRBJ1-1|TRBV7-9|NA
CASSLASTEAFF
TGTGCCAGCAGCTTAGCTTCCACTGAAGCTTTCTTT
>few|TRBJ2-5|TRBV23-1|NA
CASSPPGGEETQYF
TGCGCCAGCAGCCCCCCGGGTGGAGAAGAGACCCAGTACTTC
>NA|TRBJ2-3|TRBV2|NA
CASSESTSTDTQYF
TGTGCCAGCAGTGAATCGACTAGCACAGATACGCAGTATTTT